The entry below describes one T cell receptor beta chain. The record originates from a study of brain T cells in children with intractable seizures. Produced via immunoSEQ multiplex PCR; TCRdb's table is partial and in-frame only. In the table there are 50,000 to 80,000 clones, about 96% of which are singletons. This CDR3 has 17 residues. Trimming removed 1 base from V and 6 bases from J, with 22 bases in between. Per germline, CDR1 LNHNV and CDR2 YYDKDF (reference sequence). V is TRBV15 and J is TRBJ2-7, with D possibly being TRBD1 or TRBD2 (5 bases each). Here the sequenced sample was peripheral blood, taken at surgery. The source of this sequence is a boy under two years old with focal cortical dysplasia and intractable seizures. CDR3 coding DNA: TGTGCCACCAGCAGAGGGGTGAGGGGCCGGAGGTTAGGCGAGCAGTACTTC. Translating it yields CATSRGVRGRRLGEQYF.